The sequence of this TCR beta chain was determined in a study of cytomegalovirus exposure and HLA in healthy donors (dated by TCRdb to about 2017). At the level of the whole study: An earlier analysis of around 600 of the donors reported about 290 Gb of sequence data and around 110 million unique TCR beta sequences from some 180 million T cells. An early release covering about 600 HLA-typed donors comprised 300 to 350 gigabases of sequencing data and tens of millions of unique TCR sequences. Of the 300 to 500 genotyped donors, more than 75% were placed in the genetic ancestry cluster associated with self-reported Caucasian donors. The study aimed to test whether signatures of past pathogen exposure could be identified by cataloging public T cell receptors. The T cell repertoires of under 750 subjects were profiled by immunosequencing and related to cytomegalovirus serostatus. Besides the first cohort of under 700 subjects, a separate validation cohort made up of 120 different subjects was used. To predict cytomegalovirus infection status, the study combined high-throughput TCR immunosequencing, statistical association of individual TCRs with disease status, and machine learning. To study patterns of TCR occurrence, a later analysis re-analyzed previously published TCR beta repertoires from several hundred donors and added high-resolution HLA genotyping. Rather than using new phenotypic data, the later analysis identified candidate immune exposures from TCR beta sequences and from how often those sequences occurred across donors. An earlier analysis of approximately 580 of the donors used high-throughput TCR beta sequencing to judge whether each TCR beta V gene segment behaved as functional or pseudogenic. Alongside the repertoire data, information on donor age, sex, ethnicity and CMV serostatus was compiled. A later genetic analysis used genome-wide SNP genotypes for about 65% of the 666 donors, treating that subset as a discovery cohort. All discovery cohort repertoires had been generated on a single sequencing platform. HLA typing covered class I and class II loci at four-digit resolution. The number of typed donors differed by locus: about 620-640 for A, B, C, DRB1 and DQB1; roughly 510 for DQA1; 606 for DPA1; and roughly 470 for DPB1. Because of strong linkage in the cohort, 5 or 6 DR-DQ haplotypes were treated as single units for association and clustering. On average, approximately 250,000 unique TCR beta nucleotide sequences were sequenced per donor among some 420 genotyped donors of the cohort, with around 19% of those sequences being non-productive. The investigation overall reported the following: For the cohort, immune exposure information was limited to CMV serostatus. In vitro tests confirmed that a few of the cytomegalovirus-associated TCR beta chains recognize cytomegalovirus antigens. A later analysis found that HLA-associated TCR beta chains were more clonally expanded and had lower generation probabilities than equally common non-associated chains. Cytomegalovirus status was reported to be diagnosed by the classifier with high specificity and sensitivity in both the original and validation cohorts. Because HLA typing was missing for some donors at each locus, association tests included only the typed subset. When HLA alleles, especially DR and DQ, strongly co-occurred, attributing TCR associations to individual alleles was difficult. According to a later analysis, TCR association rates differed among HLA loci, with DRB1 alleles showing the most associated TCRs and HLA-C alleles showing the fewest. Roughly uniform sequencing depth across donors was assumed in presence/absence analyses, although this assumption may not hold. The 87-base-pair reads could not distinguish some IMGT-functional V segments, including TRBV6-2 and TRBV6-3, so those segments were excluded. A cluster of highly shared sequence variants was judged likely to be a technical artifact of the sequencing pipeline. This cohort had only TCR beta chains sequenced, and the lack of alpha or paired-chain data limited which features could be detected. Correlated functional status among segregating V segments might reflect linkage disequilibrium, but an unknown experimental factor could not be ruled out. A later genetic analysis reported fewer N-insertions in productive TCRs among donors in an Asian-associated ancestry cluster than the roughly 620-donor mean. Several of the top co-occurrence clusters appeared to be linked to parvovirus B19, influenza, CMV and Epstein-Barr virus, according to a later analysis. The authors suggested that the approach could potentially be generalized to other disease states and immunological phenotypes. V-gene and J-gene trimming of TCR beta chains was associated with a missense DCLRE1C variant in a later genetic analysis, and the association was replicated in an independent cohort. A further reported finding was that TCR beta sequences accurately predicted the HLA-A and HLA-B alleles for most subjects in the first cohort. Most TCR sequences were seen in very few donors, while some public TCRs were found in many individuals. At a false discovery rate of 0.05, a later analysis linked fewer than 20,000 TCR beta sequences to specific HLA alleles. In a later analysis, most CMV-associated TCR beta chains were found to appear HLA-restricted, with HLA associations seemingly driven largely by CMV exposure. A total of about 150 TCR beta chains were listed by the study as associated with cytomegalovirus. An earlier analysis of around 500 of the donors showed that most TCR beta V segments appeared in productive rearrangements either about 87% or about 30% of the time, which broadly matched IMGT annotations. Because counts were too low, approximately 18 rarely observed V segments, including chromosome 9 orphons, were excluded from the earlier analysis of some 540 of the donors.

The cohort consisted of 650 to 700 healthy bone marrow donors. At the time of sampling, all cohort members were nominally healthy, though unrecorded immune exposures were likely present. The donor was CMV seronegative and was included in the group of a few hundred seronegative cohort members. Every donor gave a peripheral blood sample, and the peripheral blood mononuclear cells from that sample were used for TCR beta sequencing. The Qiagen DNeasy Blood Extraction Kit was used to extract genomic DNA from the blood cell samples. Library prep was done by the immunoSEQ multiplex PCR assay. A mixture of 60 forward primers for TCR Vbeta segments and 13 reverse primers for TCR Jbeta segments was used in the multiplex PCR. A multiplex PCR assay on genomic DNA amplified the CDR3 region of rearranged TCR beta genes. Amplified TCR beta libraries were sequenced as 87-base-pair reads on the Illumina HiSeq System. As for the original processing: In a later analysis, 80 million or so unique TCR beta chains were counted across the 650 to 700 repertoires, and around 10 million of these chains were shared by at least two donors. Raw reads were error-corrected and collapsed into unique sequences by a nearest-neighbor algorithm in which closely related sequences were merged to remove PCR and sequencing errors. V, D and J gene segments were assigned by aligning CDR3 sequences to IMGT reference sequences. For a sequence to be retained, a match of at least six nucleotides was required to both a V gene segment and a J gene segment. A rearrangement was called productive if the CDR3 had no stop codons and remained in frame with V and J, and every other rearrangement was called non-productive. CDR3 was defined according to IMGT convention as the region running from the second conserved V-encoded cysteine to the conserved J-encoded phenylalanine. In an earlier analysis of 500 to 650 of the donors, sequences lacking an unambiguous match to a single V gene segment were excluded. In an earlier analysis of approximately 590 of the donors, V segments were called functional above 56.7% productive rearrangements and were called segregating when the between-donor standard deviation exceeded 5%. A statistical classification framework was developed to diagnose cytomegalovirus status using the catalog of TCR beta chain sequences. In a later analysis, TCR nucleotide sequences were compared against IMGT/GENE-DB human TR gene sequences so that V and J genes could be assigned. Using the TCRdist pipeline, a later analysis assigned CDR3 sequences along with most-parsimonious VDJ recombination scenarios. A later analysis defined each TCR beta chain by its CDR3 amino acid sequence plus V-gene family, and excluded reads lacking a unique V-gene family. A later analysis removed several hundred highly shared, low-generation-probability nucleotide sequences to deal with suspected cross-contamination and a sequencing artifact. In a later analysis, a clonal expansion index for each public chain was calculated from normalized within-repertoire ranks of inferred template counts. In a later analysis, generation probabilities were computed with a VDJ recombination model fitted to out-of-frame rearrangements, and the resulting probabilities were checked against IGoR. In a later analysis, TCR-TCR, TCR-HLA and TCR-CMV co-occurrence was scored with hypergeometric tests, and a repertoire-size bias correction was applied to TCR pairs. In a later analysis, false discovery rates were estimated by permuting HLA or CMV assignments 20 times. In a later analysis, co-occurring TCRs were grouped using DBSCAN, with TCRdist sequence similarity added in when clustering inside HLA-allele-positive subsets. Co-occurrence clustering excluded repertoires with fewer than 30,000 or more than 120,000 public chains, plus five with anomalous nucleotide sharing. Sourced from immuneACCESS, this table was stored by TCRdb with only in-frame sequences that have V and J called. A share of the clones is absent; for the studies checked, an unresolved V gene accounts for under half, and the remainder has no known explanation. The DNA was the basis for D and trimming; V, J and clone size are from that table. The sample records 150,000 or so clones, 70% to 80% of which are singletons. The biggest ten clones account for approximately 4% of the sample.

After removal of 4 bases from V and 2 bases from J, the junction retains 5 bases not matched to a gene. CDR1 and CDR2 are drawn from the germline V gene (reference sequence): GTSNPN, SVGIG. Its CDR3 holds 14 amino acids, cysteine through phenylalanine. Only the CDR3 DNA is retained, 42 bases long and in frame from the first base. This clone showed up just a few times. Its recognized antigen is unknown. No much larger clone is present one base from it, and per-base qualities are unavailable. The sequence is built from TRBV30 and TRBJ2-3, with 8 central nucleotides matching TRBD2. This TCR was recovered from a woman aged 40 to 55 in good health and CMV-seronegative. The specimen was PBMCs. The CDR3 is CAWTSGLVTDTQYF. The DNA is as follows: TGTGCCTGGACTAGCGGGCTCGTCACAGATACGCAGTATTTT. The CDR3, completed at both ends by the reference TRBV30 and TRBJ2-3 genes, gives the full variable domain SQTIHQWPATLVQPVGSPLSLECTVEGTSNPNLYWYRQAAGRGLQLLFYSVGIGQISSEVPQNLSASRPQDRQFILSSKKLLLSDSGFYLCAWTSGLVTDTQYFGPGTRLTVL.